This entry describes one T cell receptor (beta chain). The record originates from a study of CD8+ T cells in alopecia areata. V lost 6 bases and J 4 bases, leaving 15 bases between the germline ends. Looked up from germline, CDR1 is SQVTM and CDR2 is ANQGSEA. The CDR3 has 13 amino acids. RNA was extracted and reverse transcribed into cDNA as the sequencing template. Sequencing used immunoSEQ multiplex PCR; TCRdb keeps in-frame clones, though not all of them. The sample contains 170,000 or so clones, 50% to 60% of which appear only once. The TCR sequence derives from a human donor with alopecia areata. The rearrangement uses TRBV29-1 and TRBJ1-1, with TRBD1 as a possible D gene (5 bases). Material: CD4+ T cells sorted from blood, obtained at week 0. In DNA form, the CDR3 reads TGCAGCGTCCACCCCACAGGTAGCACTGAAGCTTTCTTT. Translated, it gives CSVHPTGSTEAFF.